A single T cell receptor beta chain is shown here with its context. The target of this receptor is not known. Per-nucleotide qualities are absent, and no much larger clonotype sits a single base away. Peripheral blood CD8+ and CD4+ T cells from healthy donors, Susac syndrome patients and multiple sclerosis patients were profiled by high-throughput TCR beta sequencing. The multiple sclerosis controls were treatment-naive patients whose relapsing-remitting disease, either stable or active, fulfilled the revised McDonald criteria. Bulk CD8+ and CD4+ T cells were purified by magnetic negative isolation, whereas CD8+ TEMRA cells were enriched by FACS. Blood was drawn into EDTA tubes, processed within 24 hours, and PBMCs were isolated by density gradient centrifugation. PBMCs intended for TCR sequencing were cryopreserved in liquid nitrogen and thawed later in a water bath at 37 degrees C. The sorted or isolated CD4+, CD8+ and CD8+ TEMRA cells had a purity of 90% or higher.

RNA was extracted using the RNeasy kit, and roughly 0.5 to 1 microgram was reverse transcribed with random hexamers. The immunoSEQ multiplex PCR assay, covering 54 Vbeta and 13 Jbeta segments, was used to amplify TCR beta CDR3 regions. PCR amplification bias was corrected using a synthetic template baseline for primer optimization and computational correction. Under the source paper's analysis protocol: Only productive sequences were kept, with reads annotated to V, D and J genes according to IMGT and analyzed in immunoSEQ Analyzer. To calculate clonality, Shannon entropy was normalized by log2 of the number of productive unique sequences and then subtracted from one. Public and private clones were assessed among the 100 most prevalent clones of each patient and control. Clones were defined as Susac-specific when absent from the healthy and MS cohorts, from about 1,100 published viral clones and from other ImmuneACCESS disease sequences. In TCRdb, the public reads were trimmed at Q25 with fastp and aligned with MiXCR, with productive beta chains retained. Every CDR3 protein is listed once, alongside the most common genes and DNA of its rows. The V and J calls and clone size are TCRdb's, not the authors'. The sample data list about 200,000 distinct CDR3 sequences, and approximately 95% of these were observed just once. Around 0.08% of the sample is held by the ten biggest clonotypes.

This entry belongs to a study of CD8 T cells in Susac syndrome (dated by TCRdb to the late 2010s). With respect to the entire study: The study used repertoire sequencing to test whether antigen drove CD8+ T cell activation and differentiation in Susac syndrome. Beyond this particular receptor, the publication reports: The TCR sequencing and HLA analysis was acknowledged to have included a relatively small number of individuals.

The CDR3 runs 14 residues from the cysteine to the phenylalanine. CDR3 DNA only is kept here, 42 bases in frame from base 1. Germline trimming amounts to 4 bases on V and 7 bases on J, with 3 as the count of junction bases outside the gene matches. Sequences PRHDT (CDR1) and FYEKMQ (CDR2) are obtained from the germline V gene (reference sequence). The TCR was taken from a human donor with multiple sclerosis. Sample: CD4+ T cells from PBMCs. The chain is encoded by TRBV13 joined to TRBJ2-1, with 11 central nucleotides matching TRBD1. CDR3 sequence: CASSSDRGRNEQFF. The DNA sequence reads TGTGCCAGCAGCTCGGACAGGGGGCGGAATGAGCAGTTCTTC.